This T cell receptor (beta chain) was identified during a study of T cells in Graves' hyperthyroidism and ophthalmopathy. General observations from the study: Using 13 V-J features, a model discriminated ophthalmopathy from stable hyperthyroidism.

CDR3 length: 13 amino acids. V was cut by 10 bases and J by 0 bases, with 10 bases left in between. This clonotype was counted many times. The antigen remains undetermined. Amplification targeted TCR beta CDR3 regions from RNA transcripts. An initial round of RT-PCR targeting the TCR CDR3 relied on the HTBI primer set. MiXCR was run by TCRdb on the multiplex PCR reads, yielding one entry per CDR3 protein. Of a few hundred thousand distinct CDR3 sequences listed, roughly an eighth are singletons. Source material: blood. The chain has TRBV12-3 or TRBV12-4 and TRBJ2-4; a weak D match, TRBD1 (5 bases). This sequence was found in a middle-aged woman with Graves' ophthalmopathy. CDR3 sequence reads: CATSGLAKNIQYF. The CDR3 nucleotides are TGTGCCACCTCAGGGCTAGCCAAAAACATTCAGTACTTC.